The source of this T cell receptor beta chain is a study of blood T cells in healthy people across ages. Whole-study findings and limits: The percentage of naive T cells correlated strongly with TCR beta diversity. With donor CMV status unknown, expanded clonotype changes were possibly confounded. Researchers judged that diversity estimates from one million T cells fell short of true values.

Germline loops: CDR1 MNHEY, CDR2 SVGAGI. With 6 bases clipped from V and 6 bases from J, the junction kept 7 bases outside the gene matches. The CDR3 has 13 amino acids. A second about 7 to 11 cycle PCR used barcoded and J-beta primers. TCRdb used MiXCR to reprocess the 5' RACE reads, holding one entry per CDR3 protein. The profile shows about 640,000 distinct CDR3 sequences, around 54% of them singletons. Every donor provided roughly 10 milliliters of peripheral blood. For this clonotype: Its antigen remains unknown.

Source material: blood. The J gene is TRBJ1-2, the V gene TRBV6-5, with TRBD1 matching 7 bases. This clonotype originated in a man aged 55 to 70 in good health. CDR3 sequence (DNA): TGTGCCAGCAGACCGACAGGGAACCATGGCTACACCTTC. This encodes CASRPTGNHGYTF.